This T cell receptor beta chain is from a study of siplizumab effects on memory and regulatory T cells. Unstimulated naive, memory, effector memory and TEMRA subsets were subjected to sequencing in a few donor pairs. Study-wide results and caveats: Naive T cell populations appeared to exhibit greater diversity than memory cells and appeared to be major alloresponse contributors.

This CDR3 contains 15 residues. Germline CDR1 and CDR2: SGHRS and YFSETQ. Trimming at V came to 3 bases and at J to 5 bases, leaving 2 bases not matched to a gene. Using immunoSEQ multiplex PCR, the repertoire was profiled, and TCRdb retains in-frame clones only, with some absent. The sample contains roughly 64,000 clones, 90% to 98% of which appear only once. On this clone itself: What it recognizes is unknown.

This receptor was identified in a human donor in good health. The sample consisted of naive CD8+ T cells sorted from blood. The chain combines TRBV5-1 with TRBJ2-5; 15 bases map to TRBD2. CDR3 protein: CASSSGLAGGETQYF. The CDR3 nucleotides read TGCGCCAGCAGCTCCGGACTAGCGGGGGGGGAGACCCAGTACTTC.